This T cell receptor (beta chain) was captured by sequencing in a study of identifying expanded T cells in peripheral blood. This CDR3 comprises 15 residues. The V end was cut by 3 bases, the J end by 6 bases, with 15 bases between. Germline CDR1 is KGHSH and CDR2 is LQKENI. The protocol was immunoSEQ multiplex PCR, while the TCRdb copy is restricted to in-frame clones and leaves out a portion. The sample carries about 52,000 clones, roughly 80% recorded once. The chain combines TRBV18 with TRBJ2-1; D is unresolved. The clonotype comes from a person aged 18-70 years in good health. The source material was blood. The CDR3 coding sequence is TGTGCCAGCTCACCCTTCGGAGTCCGTAGCAATGAGCAGTTCTTC. Protein: CASSPFGVRSNEQFF.